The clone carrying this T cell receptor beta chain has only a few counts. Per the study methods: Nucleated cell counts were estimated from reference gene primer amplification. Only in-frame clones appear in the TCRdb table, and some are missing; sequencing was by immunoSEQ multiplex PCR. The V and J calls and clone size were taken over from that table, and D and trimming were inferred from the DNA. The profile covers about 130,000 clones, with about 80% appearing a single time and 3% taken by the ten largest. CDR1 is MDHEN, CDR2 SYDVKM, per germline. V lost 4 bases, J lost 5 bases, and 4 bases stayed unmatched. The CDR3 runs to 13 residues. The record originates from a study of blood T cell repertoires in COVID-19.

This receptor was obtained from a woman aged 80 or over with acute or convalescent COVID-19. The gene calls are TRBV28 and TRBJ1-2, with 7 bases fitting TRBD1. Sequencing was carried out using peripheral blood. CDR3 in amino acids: CASSSGQVYGYTF. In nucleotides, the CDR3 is TGTGCCAGCAGTTCAGGACAGGTTTATGGCTACACCTTC.